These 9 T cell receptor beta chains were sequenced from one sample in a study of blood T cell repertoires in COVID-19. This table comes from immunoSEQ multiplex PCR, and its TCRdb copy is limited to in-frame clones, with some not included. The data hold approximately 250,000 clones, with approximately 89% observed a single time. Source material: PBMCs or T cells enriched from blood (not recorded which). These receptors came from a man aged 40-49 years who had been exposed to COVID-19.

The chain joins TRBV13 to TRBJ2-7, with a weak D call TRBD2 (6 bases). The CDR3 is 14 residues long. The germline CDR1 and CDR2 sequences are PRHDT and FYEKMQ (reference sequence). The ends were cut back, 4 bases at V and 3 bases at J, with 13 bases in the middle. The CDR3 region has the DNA TGTGCCAGCAGCTGGGACCGGGAGAACTACGAGCAGTACTTC. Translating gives CASSWDRENYEQYF.

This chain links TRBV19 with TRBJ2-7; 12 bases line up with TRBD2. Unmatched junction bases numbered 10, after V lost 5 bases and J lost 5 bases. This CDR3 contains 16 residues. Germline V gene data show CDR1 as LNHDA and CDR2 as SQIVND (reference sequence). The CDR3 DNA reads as TGTGCCAGTAGTTCTAGCCGACTAGCGGGAGTAAACGAGCAGTACTTC. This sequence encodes CASSSSRLAGVNEQYF.

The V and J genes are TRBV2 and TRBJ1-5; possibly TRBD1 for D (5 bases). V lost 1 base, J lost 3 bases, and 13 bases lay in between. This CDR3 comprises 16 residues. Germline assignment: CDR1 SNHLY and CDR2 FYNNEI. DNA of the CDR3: TGTGCCAGCAGTGAAGATGTTGGGGGGATCAATCAGCCCCAGCATTTT. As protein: CASSEDVGGINQPQHF. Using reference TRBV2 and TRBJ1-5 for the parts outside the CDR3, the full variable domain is EPEVTQTPSHQVTQMGQEVILRCVPISNHLYFYWYRQILGQKVEFLVSFYNNEISEKSEIFDDQFSVERPDGSNFTLKIRSTKLEDSAMYFCASSEDVGGINQPQHFGDGTRLSIL.

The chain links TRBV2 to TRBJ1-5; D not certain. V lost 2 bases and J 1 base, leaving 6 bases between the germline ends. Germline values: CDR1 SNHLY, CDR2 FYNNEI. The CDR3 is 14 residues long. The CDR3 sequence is CASSEMTSNQPQHF. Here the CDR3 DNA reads TGTGCCAGCAGTGAAATGACAAGCAATCAGCCCCAGCATTTT.

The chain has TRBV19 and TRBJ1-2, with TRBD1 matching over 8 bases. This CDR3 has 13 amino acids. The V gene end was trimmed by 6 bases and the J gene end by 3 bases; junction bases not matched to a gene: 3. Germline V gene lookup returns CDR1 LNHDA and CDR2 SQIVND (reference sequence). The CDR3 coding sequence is TGTGCCAGTAGGGACAGGGCCGACTATGGCTACACCTTC. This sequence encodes CASRDRADYGYTF.

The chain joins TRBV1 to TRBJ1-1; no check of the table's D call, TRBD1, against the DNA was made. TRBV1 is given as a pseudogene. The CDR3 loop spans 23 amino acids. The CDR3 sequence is CTSSQDPGQGQGKSEVRNTEAFF. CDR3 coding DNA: TGCACCAGCAGCCAAGATCCCGGACAGGGGCAGGGGAAGTCGGAAGTCCGGAACACTGAAGCTTTCTTT.

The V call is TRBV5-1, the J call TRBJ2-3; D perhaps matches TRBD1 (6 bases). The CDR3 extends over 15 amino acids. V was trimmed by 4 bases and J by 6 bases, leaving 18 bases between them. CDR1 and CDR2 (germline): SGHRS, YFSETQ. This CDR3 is CASSPGTQAPDTQYF. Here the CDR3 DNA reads TGCGCCAGCAGCCCCGGGACACAGGCACCCGATACGCAGTATTTT.

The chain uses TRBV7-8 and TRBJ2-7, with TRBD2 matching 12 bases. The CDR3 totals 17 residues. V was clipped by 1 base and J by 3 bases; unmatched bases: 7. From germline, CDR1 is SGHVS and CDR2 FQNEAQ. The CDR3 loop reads CASSLVKRLAGVYEQYF. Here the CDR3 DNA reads TGTGCCAGCAGCTTAGTCAAGCGACTAGCGGGGGTCTACGAGCAGTACTTC.

CDR3 sequence: CASSPGQAADEQYF. Here the CDR3 DNA reads TGCGCCAGCAGCCCCGGACAGGCCGCCGACGAGCAGTACTTC. The V gene is TRBV5-1, the J gene TRBJ2-7; 7 nucleotides match TRBD1. The CDR3 sequence is 14 residues long. The V segment lost 4 bases and the J segment 5 bases; nucleotides outside the gene matches: 9. Germline lookup yields CDR1 SGHRS and CDR2 YFSETQ.